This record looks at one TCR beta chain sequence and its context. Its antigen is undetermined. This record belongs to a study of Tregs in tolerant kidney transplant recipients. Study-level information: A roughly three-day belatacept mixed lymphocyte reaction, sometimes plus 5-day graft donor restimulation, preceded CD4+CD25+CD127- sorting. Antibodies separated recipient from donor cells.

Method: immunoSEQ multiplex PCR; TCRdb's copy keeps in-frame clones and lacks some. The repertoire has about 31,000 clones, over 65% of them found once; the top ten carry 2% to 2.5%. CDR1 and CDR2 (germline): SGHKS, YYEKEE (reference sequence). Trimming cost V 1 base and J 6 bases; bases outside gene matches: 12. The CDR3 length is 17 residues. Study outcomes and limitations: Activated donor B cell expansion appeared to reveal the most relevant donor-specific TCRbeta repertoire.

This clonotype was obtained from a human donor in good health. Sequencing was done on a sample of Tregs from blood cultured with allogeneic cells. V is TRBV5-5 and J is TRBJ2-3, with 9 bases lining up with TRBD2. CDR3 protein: CASSLFASGIGWDTQYF. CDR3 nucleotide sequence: TGTGCCAGCAGCTTGTTCGCTAGCGGGATAGGTTGGGATACGCAGTATTTT.